One sample yielded the 32 T cell receptor beta chains listed below, sequenced in a study of PD-1 blockade in mismatch repair-deficient tumors. Measured with immunoSEQ multiplex PCR; TCRdb has only the in-frame clones, and not every one. The sample carries more than 15,000 clones, approximately 83% recorded once. The sequenced sample was PBMCs, obtained 4 weeks after starting pembrolizumab. These receptors all come from an adult with mismatch repair-deficient cancer.

V is TRBV12-5 and J is TRBJ2-5; TRBD1 matches at 11 bases. CDR1 and CDR2 from the germline V gene are LGHNT and FRNRAP. V dropped 6 bases and J dropped 8; count of bases not matched to a gene: 5. This CDR3 is built from 13 residues. The CDR3 loop is CASGGTGGDTQYF. The DNA for the CDR3 is TGTGCTAGTGGAGGGACAGGGGGGGATACCCAGTACTTC.

This sequence joins TRBV4-1 and TRBJ1-1; possible D gene TRBD1, 5 bases. V was clipped by 4 bases and J by 1 base, with 13 bases between them. The CDR3 totals 15 residues. Germline loops: CDR1 MGHRA, CDR2 YSYEKL. The CDR3 region has the DNA TGCGCCAGCAGCCCTCGGGGGATCCAGAACACTGAAGCTTTCTTT. Translated: CASSPRGIQNTEAFF.

CDR3 sequence: CASSVEQVDTQYF. CDR3 DNA: TGTGCCAGCAGCGTAGAACAGGTCGATACGCAGTATTTT. The chain recombines TRBV9 with TRBJ2-3; tentative D call: TRBD1 (5 bases). Germline CDR1 reads SGDLS; CDR2 reads YYNGEE. Trimming pared 0 bases from V and 6 bases from J, leaving 8 bases between. The CDR3 loop spans 13 amino acids.

The chain carries TRBV4-1 and TRBJ2-3, with TRBD2 matching 8 bases. The CDR3 spans 19 residues. Germline V lookup: CDR1 MGHRA, CDR2 YSYEKL. The V segment lost 3 bases and the J segment 3 bases; nucleotides outside the gene matches: 17. The CDR3, as DNA: TGCGCCAGCAGCCAGTTTGCGTTCGGGAGGGTTGGAAGGACAGATACGCAGTATTTT. It translates to CASSQFAFGRVGRTDTQYF.

V is TRBV7-6 and J is TRBJ2-1; 10 bases agree with TRBD2. In germline, CDR1 is SGHVS, CDR2 FNYEAQ. J lost 1 base, V lost 1 base, and 4 bases had no gene match. This CDR3 has 17 residues. CDR3 DNA sequence: TGTGCCAGCAGCTTAGGCCGAGCGGGAGGGTCCTACAATGAGCAGTTCTTC. Amino acids: CASSLGRAGGSYNEQFF.

The rearrangement joins TRBV5-1 to TRBJ2-7, with D perhaps TRBD2 (5 bases). V was pared by 2 bases and J by 1 base, with 13 bases between. This CDR3 is built from 15 residues. Germline assignment: CDR1 SGHRS and CDR2 YFSETQ. Here the CDR3 reads CASSFVASDSYEQYF. The CDR3 nucleotides read TGCGCCAGCAGCTTTGTAGCGTCTGATTCCTACGAGCAGTACTTC.

The chain links TRBV28 to TRBJ2-7, with 9 bases matching TRBD2. Trimming at V came to 5 bases and at J to 2 bases, leaving 13 bases not matched to a gene. The length of the CDR3 is 17 residues. Looked up from germline, CDR1 is MDHEN and CDR2 is SYDVKM. The CDR3 sequence is CASSVASLAGGTYEQYF. The CDR3 nucleotides read TGTGCCAGCAGTGTAGCATCACTAGCGGGCGGAACCTACGAGCAGTACTTC.

The J gene is TRBJ2-5, the V gene TRBV5-1; D remains unclear. Germline V gene lookup returns CDR1 SGHRS and CDR2 YFSETQ. Trimming cost V 2 bases and J 0 bases, with 8 bases left between them. This CDR3 has 14 residues. The chain's CDR3 is CASSFYGYQETQYF. The CDR3 DNA reads TGCGCCAGCAGCTTTTACGGGTACCAAGAGACCCAGTACTTC.

The V and J genes are TRBV4-1 and TRBJ2-3; 7 bases align to TRBD2. CDR3 length: 16 residues. V dropped 4 bases and J dropped 2; count of bases not matched to a gene: 9. Germline CDR1 and CDR2: MGHRA and YSYEKL. The CDR3 DNA reads as TGCGCCAGCAGCCTGGGGACTACCGCCCCCACAGATACGCAGTATTTT. Encoded protein: CASSLGTTAPTDTQYF.

This chain connects TRBV29-1 to TRBJ1-3, with unresolved D. CDR3 size: 14 residues. Germline V gene data show CDR1 as SQVTM and CDR2 as ANQGSEA. Trimming removed 5 bases from V and 0 bases from J, with 11 bases in between. The CDR3 bases are TGCAGCGTTTGTGAACGGAGCTCTGGAAACACCATATATTTT. It yields the protein CSVCERSSGNTIYF.

The chain combines TRBV19 with TRBJ1-1; D ambiguous. This CDR3 spans 14 amino acids. CDR1 and CDR2 from the germline V gene are LNHDA and SQIVND (reference sequence). V gave up 0 bases and J gave up 4 bases, with 9 bases separating them. The DNA of the CDR3 is TGTGCCAGTAGTATAGATCTCGTCGGCACTGAAGCTTTCTTT. Translating it yields CASSIDLVGTEAFF.

The genes are TRBV18 and TRBJ1-2; 9 nucleotides agree with TRBD1. The CDR3 covers 14 residues. Germline-derived CDR1 and CDR2 are KGHSH and LQKENI. The J segment lost 4 bases and the V segment lost 3 bases, leaving 3 bases of the junction unmatched. The CDR3 nucleotides read TGTGCCAGCTCACCGGGACAGGGCGCCTATGGCTACACCTTC. Protein sequence: CASSPGQGAYGYTF. Based on the CDR3 plus reference TRBV18 and TRBJ1-2, the full variable domain is NAGVMQNPRHLVRRRGQEARLRCSPMKGHSHVYWYRQLPEEGLKFMVYLQKENIIDESGMPKERFSAEFPKEGPSILRIQQVVRGDSAAYFCASSPGQGAYGYTFGSGTRLTVV.

V is TRBV7-2 and J is TRBJ2-5, with 7 bases matching TRBD2. There are 14 residues in the CDR3. CDR1 and CDR2 (germline): SGHTA, FQGNSA. Trimming removed 5 bases from V and 7 bases from J; junction bases left unmatched: 10. CDR3 nucleotide sequence: TGTGCCAGCAGCCTCAACGCAGGGAGGGTGACCCAGTACTTC. It specifies CASSLNAGRVTQYF.

The chain joins TRBV6-1 to TRBJ1-2, with D perhaps TRBD1 (5 bases). V lost 2 bases to trimming and J lost 8 bases, with 12 bases between them. The CDR3 consists of 13 residues. The germline CDR1 and CDR2 sequences are MNHNS and SASEGT. The CDR3 region is CASSERGEAGYTF. The CDR3 nucleotides read TGTGCCAGCAGTGAACGGGGGGAGGCCGGCTACACCTTC.

The CDR3: CASSRRGNEKLFF. CDR3 coding DNA: TGTGCCAGTTCGAGGCGTGGGAATGAAAAACTGTTTTTT. V usage is TRBV27 and J usage is TRBJ1-4; D is undetermined. Deletions cut 9 bases from V and 5 bases from J, with 13 bases between. Germline loops: CDR1 MNHEY, CDR2 SMNVEV (reference sequence). CDR3 length equals 13 residues. The full variable domain, rest sourced from reference TRBV27 and TRBJ1-4, is EAQVTQNPRYLITVTGKKLTVTCSQNMNHEYMSWYRQDPGLGLRQIYYSMNVEVTDKGDVPEGYKVSRKEKRNFPLILESPSPNQTSLYFCASSRRGNEKLFFGSGTQLSVL.

V and J are TRBV6-1 and TRBJ2-7; the D gene is possibly TRBD2 (6 bases). Germline V gene sequence: CDR1 MNHNS, CDR2 SASEGT. CDR3 length: 13 amino acids. V was shortened by 8 bases and J by 6 bases, with 17 bases between the two germline ends. For the CDR3, the DNA is TGTGCCAGCTTGCAGGAGGGGATATTCGAGCAGTACTTC. The encoded protein is CASLQEGIFEQYF.

Details on this clone: The sample has other DNA sequences that encode this CDR3 too. This chain joins TRBV28 and TRBJ1-2; 8 bases fit TRBD1. Germline V gene data show CDR1 as MDHEN and CDR2 as SYDVKM. J was trimmed by 5 bases and V by 5 bases; bases with no gene match: 10. The CDR3 loop spans 15 amino acids. The CDR3 reads CASSDSGQGFYGYTF. The CDR3 coding sequence is TGTGCCAGCAGTGATTCAGGACAGGGATTTTATGGCTACACCTTC.

The chain has TRBV14 and TRBJ2-3; D gene uncertain. The V and J ends lost 0 bases and 2 bases respectively, with 6 bases between them. This CDR3 has 14 residues. Germline assignment: CDR1 SGHDN and CDR2 FVKESK. The CDR3 sequence is CASSQELITDTQYF. CDR3 nucleotide sequence: TGTGCCAGCAGCCAAGAATTAATCACAGATACGCAGTATTTT.

The chain joins TRBV7-6 to TRBJ2-3; TRBD2 agrees at 9 bases. CDR1 is SGHVS and CDR2 is FNYEAQ in the germline V gene. V trimming: 8 bases; J trimming: 7 bases; junction bases outside the gene matches: 7. The CDR3 is 13 residues long. The CDR3 DNA reads as TGTGCCAGCGGAGGGCTAGCGGGGAATACGCAGTATTTT. Its protein is CASGGLAGNTQYF.

Comment on this clone: Distinct nucleotide sequences in the sample also encode this CDR3. The genes are TRBV6-5 and TRBJ2-7, with 11 nucleotides matching TRBD2. Germline CDR1 is MNHEY and CDR2 is SVGAGI. V lost 2 bases, J lost 3 bases, and 3 bases stayed unmatched. CDR3 size: 15 residues. The CDR3 nucleotides are TGTGCCAGCAGTTACCAGACTAGCGGGGTCTACGAGCAGTACTTC. Translation: CASSYQTSGVYEQYF.

This chain uses TRBV4-1 with TRBJ2-3, with 11 bases identical to TRBD1. The CDR3 length is 17 residues. The V gene's germline CDR1 is MGHRA and CDR2 YSYEKL. V lost 4 bases to trimming and J lost 1 base; unmatched junction nucleotides: 7. CDR3 sequence: CASSRAPGQGGTDTQYF. The CDR3 DNA reads TGCGCCAGCAGCCGAGCTCCGGGACAGGGGGGCACAGATACGCAGTATTTT.

V is TRBV7-6 and J is TRBJ1-1, with D unresolved. The germline CDR1 and CDR2 sequences are SGHVS and FNYEAQ. V lost 1 base and J lost 3, with 9 bases in between. The CDR3 runs 14 residues. CDR3 loop: CASSLGRGYTEAFF. The DNA for the CDR3 is TGTGCCAGCAGCTTAGGTCGGGGATACACTGAAGCTTTCTTT.

The gene calls are TRBV7-3 and TRBJ2-1; weak D call: TRBD2 (5 bases). The CDR3 has 15 amino acids. Looked up from germline, CDR1 is SGHTA and CDR2 is FQGTGA. V was clipped by 3 bases and J by 0 bases, with 9 bases between them. CDR3 DNA: TGTGCCAGCAGCTTGAGCGGATACTCCTACAATGAGCAGTTCTTC. Translating it yields CASSLSGYSYNEQFF.

This chain uses TRBV11-2 with TRBJ1-1, with D maybe TRBD1 (5 bases). V lost 5 bases and J 10 bases, leaving 11 bases between the germline ends. Germline assignment: CDR1 SGHAT and CDR2 FQNNGV. This CDR3 is built from 11 residues. The CDR3, as DNA: TGTGCCAGCAGCCCAAGGGGTCCAGCTTTCTTT. Translating gives CASSPRGPAFF.

The rearrangement links TRBV4-2 to TRBJ2-3; 9 bases fit TRBD2. Germline CDR1 is LGHNA and CDR2 is YNFKEQ. The ends lost 1 base at V and 6 bases at J; junction bases unmatched: 2. This CDR3 comprises 14 residues. CDR3 nucleotide sequence: TGTGCCAGCAGCCAAGGGCGGGAGGGGGATACGCAGTATTTT. Translating it yields CASSQGREGDTQYF.

V usage is TRBV28 and J usage is TRBJ1-2; D not certain. Germline-derived CDR1 and CDR2 are MDHEN and SYDVKM. V was trimmed by 6 bases and J by 4 bases, leaving 21 bases between them. This CDR3 is 16 amino acids long. The DNA of the CDR3 is TGTGCCAGCAGCTCCCCAGGTGAGGGCCGCGGCTATGGCTACACCTTC. This encodes CASSSPGEGRGYGYTF.

This chain uses TRBV7-6 with TRBJ2-5; 13 bases are a match to TRBD2. The CDR3 runs to 17 residues. CDR1 is SGHVS and CDR2 is FNYEAQ in the germline V gene. The J segment lost 4 bases and the V segment lost 5 bases, leaving 10 bases of the junction unmatched. The CDR3 spells CASSPGLAGRVVETQYF. The CDR3 DNA reads TGTGCCAGCAGCCCGGGACTAGCGGGACGGGTTGTAGAGACCCAGTACTTC.

The rearrangement links TRBV9 to TRBJ2-7; 9 bases match TRBD2. V gave up 0 bases and J gave up 3 bases; unmatched junction bases: 7. There are 16 residues in the CDR3. From germline, CDR1 is SGDLS and CDR2 YYNGEE. CDR3 DNA: TGTGCCAGCAGCGTAGCTCGGCTAGCGGGAAGCTACGAGCAGTACTTC. The encoded protein is CASSVARLAGSYEQYF.

The gene calls are TRBV27 and TRBJ2-7; TRBD2 matches at 10 bases. The V gene's germline CDR1 is MNHEY and CDR2 SMNVEV (reference sequence). This CDR3 is 17 amino acids long. V dropped 3 bases and J dropped 3; count of bases not matched to a gene: 11. The CDR3 DNA reads as TGTGCCAGCAGTTTTGACCTAGCGGGAGCGGATTACTACGAGCAGTACTTC. This codes for CASSFDLAGADYYEQYF.

This rearrangement joins TRBV19 to TRBJ2-3, with a tentative D call TRBD2 (6 bases). V was cut by 5 bases and J by 5 bases, with 20 bases left in between. The CDR3 length is 16 residues. Germline V gives CDR1 LNHDA, CDR2 SQIVND (reference sequence). The CDR3 sequence: CASSPARERGGDTQYF. The DNA of the CDR3 is TGTGCCAGTAGTCCTGCGCGGGAAAGAGGCGGAGATACGCAGTATTTT. The full variable domain, in which reference TRBV19 and TRBJ2-3 provide the parts outside the CDR3, is DGGITQSPKYLFRKEGQNVTLSCEQNLNHDAMYWYRQDPGQGLRLIYYSQIVNDFQKGDIAEGYSVSREKKESFPLTVTSAQKNPTAFYLCASSPARERGGDTQYFGPGTRLTVL.

This sequence joins TRBV4-2 and TRBJ2-2; 8 nucleotides align to TRBD2. CDR1 is LGHNA, CDR2 YNFKEQ, per germline. The V and J ends lost 0 bases and 5 bases, in that order; junction bases with no gene match: 11. CDR3 length: 18 residues. The CDR3 loop reads CASSQDRGGELPTGELFF. DNA for the CDR3: TGTGCCAGCAGCCAAGATCGGGGGGGGGAACTACCAACCGGGGAGCTGTTTTTT.

The gene calls are TRBV7-7 and TRBJ2-5; 7 bases match TRBD2. Germline values: CDR1 SSHAT, CDR2 FNYEAQ (reference sequence). CDR3 size: 15 residues. V lost 5 bases and J lost 3; bases outside the gene matches: 9. The CDR3 loop reads CASSPSLAEKETQYF. CDR3 DNA: TGTGCCAGCAGCCCATCCCTAGCGGAAAAAGAGACCCAGTACTTC.